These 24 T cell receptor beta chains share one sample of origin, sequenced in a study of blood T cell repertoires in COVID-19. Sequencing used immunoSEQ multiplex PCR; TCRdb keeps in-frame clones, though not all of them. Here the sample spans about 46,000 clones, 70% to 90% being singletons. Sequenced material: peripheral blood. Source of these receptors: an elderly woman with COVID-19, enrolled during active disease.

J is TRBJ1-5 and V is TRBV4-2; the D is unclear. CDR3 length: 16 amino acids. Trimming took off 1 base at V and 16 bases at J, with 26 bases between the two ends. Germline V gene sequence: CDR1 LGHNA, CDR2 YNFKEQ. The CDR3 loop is CASSQVPAGGLSRVHF. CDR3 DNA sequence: TGTGCCAGCAGCCAAGTGCCGGCGGGTGGTCTTTCTAGGGTTCATTTT.

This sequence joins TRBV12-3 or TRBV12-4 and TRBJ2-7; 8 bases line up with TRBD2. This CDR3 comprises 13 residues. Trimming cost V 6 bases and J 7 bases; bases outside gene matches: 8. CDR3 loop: CASRRTSGREQYF. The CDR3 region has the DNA TGTGCCAGCAGACGAACTAGCGGCAGGGAGCAGTACTTC.

CDR3: CASSSGLVADTQYF. As DNA, the CDR3 is TGTGCCAGCAGCAGCGGACTAGTGGCAGATACGCAGTATTTT. V gene TRBV11-2 combines with J gene TRBJ2-3; 7 bases line up with TRBD2. In germline, CDR1 is SGHAT, CDR2 FQNNGV. The CDR3 is 14 amino acids. V shed 5 bases and J 4 bases; nucleotides not matched to a gene: 6.

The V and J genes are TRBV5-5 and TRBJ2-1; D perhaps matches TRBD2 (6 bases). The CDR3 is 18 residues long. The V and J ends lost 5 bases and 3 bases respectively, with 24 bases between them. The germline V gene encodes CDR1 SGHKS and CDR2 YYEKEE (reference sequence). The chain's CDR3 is CASRPGTLVPGGYNEQFF. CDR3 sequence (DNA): TGTGCCAGCAGGCCGGGGACTCTCGTTCCCGGGGGCTACAATGAGCAGTTCTTC.

CDR3 protein: CASSALTSGGSSYNEQFF. CDR3 nucleotide sequence: TGTGCCAGCAGCGCGCTGACTAGCGGGGGGAGCTCCTACAATGAGCAGTTCTTC. The chain is built from TRBV3-1 (or the pseudogene TRBV3-2) and TRBJ2-1, with 13 bases matching TRBD2. The CDR3 has 18 amino acids. Germline loops: CDR1 LGHDT, CDR2 YNNKEL (reference sequence). Germline trimming cut 5 bases from V and 0 bases from J; bases unmatched to any gene: 7.

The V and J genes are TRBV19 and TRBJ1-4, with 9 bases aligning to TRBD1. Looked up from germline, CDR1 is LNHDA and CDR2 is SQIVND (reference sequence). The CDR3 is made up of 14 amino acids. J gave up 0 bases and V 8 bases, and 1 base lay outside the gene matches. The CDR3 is CASGDRATNEKLFF. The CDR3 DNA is TGTGCCAGTGGGGACAGGGCAACTAATGAAAAACTGTTTTTT.

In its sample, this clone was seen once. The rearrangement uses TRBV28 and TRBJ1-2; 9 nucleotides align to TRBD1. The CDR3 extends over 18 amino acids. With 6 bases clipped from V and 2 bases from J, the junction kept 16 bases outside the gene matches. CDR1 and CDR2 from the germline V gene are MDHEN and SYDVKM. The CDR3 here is CASSPGLGQGRGNYGYTF. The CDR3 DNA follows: TGTGCCAGCAGCCCTGGCCTGGGACAGGGCCGGGGAAACTATGGCTACACCTTC.

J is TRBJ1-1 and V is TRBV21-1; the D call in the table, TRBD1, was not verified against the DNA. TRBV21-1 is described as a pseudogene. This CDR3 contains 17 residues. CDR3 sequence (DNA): TGTGCCAGCAGCGCAGTTAGACAGGGGAAGGGGAACACTGAAGCTTTCTTT. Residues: CASSAVRQGKGNTEAFF.

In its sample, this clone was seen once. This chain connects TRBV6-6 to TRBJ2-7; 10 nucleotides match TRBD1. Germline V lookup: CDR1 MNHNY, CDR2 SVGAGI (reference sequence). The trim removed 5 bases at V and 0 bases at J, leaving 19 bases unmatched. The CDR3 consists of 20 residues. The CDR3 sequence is CASSRDRGSISGISSYEQYF. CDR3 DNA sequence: TGTGCCAGCAGTCGGGACAGGGGATCGATTAGCGGAATCTCCTCCTACGAGCAGTACTTC.

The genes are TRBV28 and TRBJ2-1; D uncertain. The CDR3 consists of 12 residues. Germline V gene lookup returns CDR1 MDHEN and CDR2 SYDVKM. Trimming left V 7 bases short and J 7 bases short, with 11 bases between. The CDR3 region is CASTVPGNEQFF. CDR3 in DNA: TGTGCCAGCACTGTTCCCGGGAATGAGCAGTTCTTC.

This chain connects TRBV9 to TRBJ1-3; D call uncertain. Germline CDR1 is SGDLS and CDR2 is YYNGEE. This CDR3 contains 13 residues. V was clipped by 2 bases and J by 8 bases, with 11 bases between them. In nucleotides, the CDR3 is TGTGCCAGCAGCGTGAGACCGAGGGACACCATATATTTT. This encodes CASSVRPRDTIYF.

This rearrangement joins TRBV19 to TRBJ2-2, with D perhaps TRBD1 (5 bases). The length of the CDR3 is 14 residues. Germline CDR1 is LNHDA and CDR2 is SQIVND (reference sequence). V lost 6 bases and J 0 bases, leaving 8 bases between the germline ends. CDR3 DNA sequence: TGTGCCAGTAGAGACAGCGCGAACACCGGGGAGCTGTTTTTT. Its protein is CASRDSANTGELFF.

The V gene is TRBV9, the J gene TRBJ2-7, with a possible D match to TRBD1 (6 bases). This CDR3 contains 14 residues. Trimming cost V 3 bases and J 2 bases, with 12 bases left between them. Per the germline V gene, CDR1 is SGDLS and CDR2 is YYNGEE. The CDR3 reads CASSAATGTYEQYF. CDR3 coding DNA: TGTGCCAGCAGCGCAGCGACAGGTACCTACGAGCAGTACTTC.

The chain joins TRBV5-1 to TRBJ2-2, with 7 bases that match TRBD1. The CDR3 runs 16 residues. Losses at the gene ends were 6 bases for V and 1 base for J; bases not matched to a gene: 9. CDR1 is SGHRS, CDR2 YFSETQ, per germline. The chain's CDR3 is CASKGVRTGNTGELFF. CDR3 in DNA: TGCGCCAGCAAGGGAGTAAGGACAGGGAACACCGGGGAGCTGTTTTTT.

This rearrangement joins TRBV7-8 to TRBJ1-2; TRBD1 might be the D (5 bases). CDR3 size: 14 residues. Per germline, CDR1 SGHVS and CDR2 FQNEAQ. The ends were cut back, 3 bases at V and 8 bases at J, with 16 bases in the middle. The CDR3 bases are TGTGCCAGCAGCTTGGGGGGGACCCCCGGGGGCTACACCTTC. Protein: CASSLGGTPGGYTF.

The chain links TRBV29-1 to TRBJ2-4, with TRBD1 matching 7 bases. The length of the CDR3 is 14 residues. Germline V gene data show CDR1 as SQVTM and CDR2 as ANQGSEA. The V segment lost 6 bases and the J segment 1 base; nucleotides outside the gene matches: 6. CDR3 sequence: CSVTTGSAKNIQYF. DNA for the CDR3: TGCAGCGTAACGACAGGGTCGGCCAAAAACATTCAGTACTTC. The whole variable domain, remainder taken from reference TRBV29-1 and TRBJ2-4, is SAVISQKPSRDICQRGTSLTIQCQVDSQVTMMFWYRQQPGQSLTLIATANQGSEATYESGFVIDKFPISRPNLTFSTLTVSNMSPEDSSIYLCSVTTGSAKNIQYFGAGTRLSVL.

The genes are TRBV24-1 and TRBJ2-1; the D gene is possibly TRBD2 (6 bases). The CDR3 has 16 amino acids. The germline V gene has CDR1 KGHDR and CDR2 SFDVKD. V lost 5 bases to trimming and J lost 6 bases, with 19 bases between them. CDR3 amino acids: CATSGPTRSTSNEQFF. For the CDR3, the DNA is TGTGCCACCAGTGGCCCGACTAGGTCGACTAGCAATGAGCAGTTCTTC.

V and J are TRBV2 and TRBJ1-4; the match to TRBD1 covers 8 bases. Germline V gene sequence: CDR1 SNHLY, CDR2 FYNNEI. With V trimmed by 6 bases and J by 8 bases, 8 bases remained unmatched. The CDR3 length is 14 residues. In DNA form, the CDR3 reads TGTGCCAGCAGGGACAGGGTCGGCAGCGAAAAACTGTTTTTT. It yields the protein CASRDRVGSEKLFF.

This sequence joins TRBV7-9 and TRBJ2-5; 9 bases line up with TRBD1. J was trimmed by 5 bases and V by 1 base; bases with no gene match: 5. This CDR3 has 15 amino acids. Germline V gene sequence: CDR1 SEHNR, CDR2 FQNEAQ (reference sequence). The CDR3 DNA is TGTGCCAGCAGCTTAGGTACAGGGGGCAGGGAGACCCAGTACTTC. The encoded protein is CASSLGTGGRETQYF.

CDR3 DNA sequence: TGTGCCAGTAGCCAGGGACTAGCAACCTCCGAGCAGTACTTC. As protein: CASSQGLATSEQYF. The rearrangement links TRBV19 to TRBJ2-7; TRBD2 matches at 9 bases. The CDR3 extends over 14 amino acids. J lost 6 bases, V lost 6 bases, and 9 bases had no gene match. The germline gives CDR1 LNHDA, CDR2 SQIVND (reference sequence).

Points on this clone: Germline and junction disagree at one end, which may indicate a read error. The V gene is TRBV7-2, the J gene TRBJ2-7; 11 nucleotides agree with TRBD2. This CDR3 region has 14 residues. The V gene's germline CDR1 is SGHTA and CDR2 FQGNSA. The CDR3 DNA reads TGTGCCAGCACCTTACTAGCGGGAGTAGGCGAGCAGTACTTC. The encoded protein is CASTLLAGVGEQYF. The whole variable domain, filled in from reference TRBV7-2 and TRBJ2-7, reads GAGVSQSPSNKVTEKGKDVELRCDPISGHTALYWYRQSLGQGLEFLIYFQGNSAPDKSGLPSDRFSAERTGGSVSTLTIQRTQQEDSAVYLCASTLLAGVGEQYFGPGTRLTVT.

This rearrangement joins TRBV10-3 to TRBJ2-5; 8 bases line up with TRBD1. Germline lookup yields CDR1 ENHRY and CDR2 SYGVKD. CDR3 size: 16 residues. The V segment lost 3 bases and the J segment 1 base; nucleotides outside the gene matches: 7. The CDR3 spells CAISDGGTGVQETQYF. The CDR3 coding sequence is TGTGCCATCAGTGATGGGGGGACAGGCGTCCAAGAGACCCAGTACTTC.

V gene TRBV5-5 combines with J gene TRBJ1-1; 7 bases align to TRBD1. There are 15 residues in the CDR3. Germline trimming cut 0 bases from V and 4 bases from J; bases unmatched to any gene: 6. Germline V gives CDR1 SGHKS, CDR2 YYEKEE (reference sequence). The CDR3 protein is CASSLVPQGGTEAFF. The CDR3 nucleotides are TGTGCCAGCAGCTTGGTGCCCCAGGGGGGCACTGAAGCTTTCTTT.

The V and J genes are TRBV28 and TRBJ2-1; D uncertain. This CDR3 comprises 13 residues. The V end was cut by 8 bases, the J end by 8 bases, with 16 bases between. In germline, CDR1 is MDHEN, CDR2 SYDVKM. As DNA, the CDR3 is TGTGCCAGCTCCCGCGGCGGCAAAGATGAGCAGTTCTTC. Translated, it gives CASSRGGKDEQFF.